Detailed here is one T cell receptor beta chain. This record comes from a study of blood T cell repertoires in COVID-19. Measured with immunoSEQ multiplex PCR; TCRdb has only the in-frame clones, and not every one. The sample consists of about 240,000 clones, approximately 80% of them appearing once. Unmatched junction bases numbered 5, after V lost 3 bases and J lost 4 bases. The CDR3 runs to 15 residues. Germline V gives CDR1 SGHAT, CDR2 FQDESV (reference sequence). Sequencing was done on a sample of peripheral blood. This chain joins TRBV11-1 and TRBJ1-2, with 10 bases matching TRBD1. The TCR originated in a woman older than 75 with acute or convalescent COVID-19. CDR3: CASSFGTGDIYGYTF. For the CDR3, the DNA is TGTGCCAGCAGCTTCGGGACAGGGGACATCTATGGCTACACCTTC.